This T cell receptor beta chain originates from a study of T cell clonotyping in hematopoietic cell transplantation. Using immunoSEQ multiplex PCR, the repertoire was profiled, and TCRdb retains in-frame clones only, with some absent. The table includes roughly 20,000 clones, 86% detected once. Time point given: recipient sample about 28 days before transplant, after cytoreduction. Germline CDR1 reads SQVTM; CDR2 reads ANQGSEA. The CDR3 consists of 14 residues. V was pared by 7 bases and J by 2 bases, with 10 bases of the junction left unmatched. The source is a man aged 50-60 years with acute myeloid leukemia. Some clones in this sample may be carry-over from other donors' samples. This sequence joins TRBV29-1 and TRBJ1-2; 7 positions match TRBD1. The input for sequencing was peripheral blood mononuclear cells, taken before stem cell transplant. The CDR3 DNA reads as TGCAGCGCCGCTCAACCGGGACAGAACTATGGCTACACCTTC. It is translated as CSAAQPGQNYGYTF.